Ten or more counts support the clone carrying this T cell receptor (beta chain). Its matching antigen is unknown. This entry comes from a study of T cells in Graves' hyperthyroidism and ophthalmopathy. General study results and limits: Most clonotypes expanded in the thyroid (above 0.001) were also present in blood.

The source material, RNA transcripts, was used to amplify TCR beta CDR3 regions. First-round RT-PCR with HTBI primers amplified the TCR CDR3 region. A single record per CDR3 protein comes from TCRdb applying MiXCR to the multiplex PCR reads. The sample contains under 65,000 distinct CDR3 sequences, roughly 50% of which appear only once. CDR1 is DFQATT and CDR2 is SNEGSKA in the germline V gene (reference sequence). With V trimmed by 4 bases and J by 0 bases, 6 bases remained unmatched. The CDR3 contains 16 residues. This clonotype was obtained from a woman in her sixties or seventies with Graves' ophthalmopathy. The source material was blood. The chain couples TRBV20-1 to TRBJ1-4, with 9 positions matching TRBD1. The CDR3 nucleotides are TGCAGTGCTATGAGAACAGGGGGCGCAACTAATGAAAAACTGTTTTTT. This gives the protein CSAMRTGGATNEKLFF.